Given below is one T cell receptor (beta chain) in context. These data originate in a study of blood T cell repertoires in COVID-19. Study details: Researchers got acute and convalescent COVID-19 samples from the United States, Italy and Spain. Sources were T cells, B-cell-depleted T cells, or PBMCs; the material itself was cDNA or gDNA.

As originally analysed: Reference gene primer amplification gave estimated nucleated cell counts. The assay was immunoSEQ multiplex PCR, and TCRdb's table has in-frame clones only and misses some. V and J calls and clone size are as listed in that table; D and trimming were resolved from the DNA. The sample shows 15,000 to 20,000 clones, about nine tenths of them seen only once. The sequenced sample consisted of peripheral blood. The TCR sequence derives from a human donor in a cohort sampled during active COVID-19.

DNA for the CDR3: TGCGCCAGCAGCCCAGCGCGTGGGGCAGCTACCGGGGAGCTGTTTTTT. Translated: CASSPARGAATGELFF. The rearrangement uses TRBV5-1 and TRBJ2-2, with a possible D match to TRBD1 (5 bases). The germline gives CDR1 SGHRS, CDR2 YFSETQ. Trimming shortened V by 4 bases and J by 5 bases, and 18 bases separated the two germline ends. This CDR3 contains 16 residues.